The 5 T cell receptor beta chains listed next were all sequenced from one sample in a study of blood T cell repertoires in COVID-19 (dated by TCRdb to 2018 to 2021). The library was made by the immunoSEQ multiplex PCR assay. This immuneACCESS table, as held by TCRdb, lists in-frame sequences with V and J called but not all clones. Of the missing ones, under half trace to an unresolved V gene in checked studies; the others have no known cause. The sample table contains 90,000 to 120,000 clones; only one count was recorded for over 80% of them. Roughly 14% of the sample belongs to the ten largest clones. Sequencing was performed on peripheral blood. Receptors originate from a man aged 50 to 59 with acute or convalescent COVID-19.

V and J are TRBV29-1 and TRBJ2-1, with D tentatively TRBD2 (7 bases). The CDR3 extends over 12 amino acids. Trimming pared 4 bases from V and 9 bases from J, leaving 13 bases between. CDR1 and CDR2 from the germline V gene are SQVTM and ANQGSEA. The CDR3 coding sequence is TGCAGCGTTGGACGGGGGGCAGGTGAGCAGTTCTTC. As protein: CSVGRGAGEQFF.

J is TRBJ2-3 and V is TRBV20-1; D is perhaps TRBD2 (7 bases). Germline V gene data show CDR1 as DFQATT and CDR2 as SNEGSKA (reference sequence). The CDR3 runs to 11 residues. The CDR3 spells CGGVGGDTQYF. The CDR3 region has the DNA TGCGGGGGCGTCGGGGGGGATACGCAGTATTTT.

The CDR3 nucleotides are TGCGCCAGCAGCCCCGGGACAGGGGGCTATGAGCAGTACTTC. Its translation: CASSPGTGGYEQYF. The J gene is TRBJ2-7, the V gene TRBV5-1; 12 bases are shared with TRBD1. Trimming at V came to 4 bases and at J to 7 bases, leaving 6 bases not matched to a gene. The CDR3 extends over 14 amino acids. The germline CDR1 and CDR2 sequences are SGHRS and YFSETQ. The complete variable domain, with remaining parts taken from reference TRBV5-1 and TRBJ2-7, reads KAGVTQTPRYLIKTRGQQVTLSCSPISGHRSVSWYQQTPGQGLQFLFEYFSETQRNKGNFPGRFSGRQFSNSRSEMNVSTLELGDSALYLCASSPGTGGYEQYFGPGTRLTVT.

This clone appeared once. The chain is built from TRBV21-1 and TRBJ2-1; the table names TRBD2, a call not compared with the DNA. TRBV21-1 is a known pseudogene. This CDR3 contains 15 residues. The CDR3 coding sequence is TGTGCCAGCAGCAAAAACCCGCGACTCCACAATGAGCAGTTCTTC. It codes for CASSKNPRLHNEQFF.

The J gene is TRBJ2-2, the V gene TRBV5-1, with no clear D. The germline V gene encodes CDR1 SGHRS and CDR2 YFSETQ. The CDR3 has 12 residues. V was trimmed by 2 bases and J by 5 bases, leaving 4 bases between them. CDR3 region: CASSFGTGELFF. The CDR3 DNA reads TGCGCCAGCAGCTTCGGGACCGGGGAGCTGTTTTTT.